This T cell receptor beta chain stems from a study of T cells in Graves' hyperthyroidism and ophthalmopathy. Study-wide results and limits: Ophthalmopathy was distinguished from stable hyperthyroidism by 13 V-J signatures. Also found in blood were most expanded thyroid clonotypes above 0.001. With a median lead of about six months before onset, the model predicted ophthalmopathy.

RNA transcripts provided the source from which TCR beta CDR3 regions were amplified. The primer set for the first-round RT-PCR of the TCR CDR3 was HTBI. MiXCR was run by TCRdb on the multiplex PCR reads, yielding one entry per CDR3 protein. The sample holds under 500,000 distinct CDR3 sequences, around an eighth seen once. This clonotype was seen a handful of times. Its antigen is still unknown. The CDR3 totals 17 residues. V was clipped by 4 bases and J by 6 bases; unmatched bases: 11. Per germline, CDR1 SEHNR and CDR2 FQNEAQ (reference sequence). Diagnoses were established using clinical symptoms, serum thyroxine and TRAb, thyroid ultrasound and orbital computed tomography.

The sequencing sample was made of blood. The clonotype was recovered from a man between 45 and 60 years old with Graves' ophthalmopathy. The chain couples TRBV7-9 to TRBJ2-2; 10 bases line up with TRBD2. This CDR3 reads CASSSGLAGAGAGELFF. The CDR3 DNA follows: TGTGCCAGCAGCTCGGGGCTAGCGGGAGCAGGAGCCGGGGAGCTGTTTTTT.